This T cell receptor beta chain was recorded in a study of monozygotic twins with cystic fibrosis. The CDR3 is 16 residues long. Germline lookup yields CDR1 GTSNPN and CDR2 SVGIG (reference sequence). The V segment lost 1 base and the J segment 6 bases; nucleotides outside the gene matches: 5. Regarding this clone: Its antigen is unknown.

Sequencing used immunoSEQ multiplex PCR; TCRdb keeps in-frame clones, though not all of them. The sample lists 30,000 to 35,000 clones, roughly 90% occurring once. Study-wide points: Median Simpson clonality of roughly 0.01 suggested naive T cells predominated. Monozygotic CF twin pairs shared significantly more nucleotide-identical clonotypes than unrelated CF individuals did.

This receptor was identified in a girl aged 2 to 10 with cystic fibrosis. The sample consisted of blood. The chain has TRBV30 and TRBJ2-2; 13 nucleotides align to TRBD2. The CDR3 region is CAWSGTSGSGAGELFF. CDR3 nucleotide sequence: TGTGCCTGGAGTGGGACTAGCGGGAGCGGGGCCGGGGAGCTGTTTTTT.